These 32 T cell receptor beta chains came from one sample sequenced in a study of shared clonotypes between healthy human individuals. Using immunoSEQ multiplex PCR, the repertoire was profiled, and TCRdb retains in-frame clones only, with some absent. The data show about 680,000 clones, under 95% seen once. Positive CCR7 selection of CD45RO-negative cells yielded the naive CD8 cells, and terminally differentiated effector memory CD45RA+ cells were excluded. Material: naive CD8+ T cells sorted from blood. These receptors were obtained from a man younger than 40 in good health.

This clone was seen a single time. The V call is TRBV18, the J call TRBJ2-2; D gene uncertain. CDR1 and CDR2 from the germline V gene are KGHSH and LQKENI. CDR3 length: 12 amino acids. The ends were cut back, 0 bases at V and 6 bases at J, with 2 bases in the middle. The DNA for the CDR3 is TGTGCCAGCTCACCACCCCCCGGGGAGCTGTTTTTT. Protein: CASSPPPGELFF.

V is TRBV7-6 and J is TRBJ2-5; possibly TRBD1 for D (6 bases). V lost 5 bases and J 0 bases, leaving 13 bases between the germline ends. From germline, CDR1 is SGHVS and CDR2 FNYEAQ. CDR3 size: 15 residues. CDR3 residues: CASSPWGQDQETQYF. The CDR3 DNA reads TGTGCCAGCAGCCCCTGGGGACAAGACCAAGAGACCCAGTACTTC. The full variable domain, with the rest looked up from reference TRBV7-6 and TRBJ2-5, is GAGVSQSPRYKVTKRGQDVALRCDPISGHVSLYWYRQALGQGPEFLTYFNYEAQQDKSGLPNDRFSAERPEGSISTLTIQRTEQRDSAMYRCASSPWGQDQETQYFGPGTRLLVL.

CDR3 residues: CASRPTGANTGELFF. The CDR3 nucleotides read TGTGCCAGCAGACCGACAGGGGCGAACACCGGGGAGCTGTTTTTT. The V gene is TRBV13, the J gene TRBJ2-2; TRBD1 matches at 8 bases. The CDR3 loop spans 15 amino acids. With V trimmed by 6 bases and J by 0 bases, 3 bases remained unmatched. Germline values: CDR1 PRHDT, CDR2 FYEKMQ (reference sequence).

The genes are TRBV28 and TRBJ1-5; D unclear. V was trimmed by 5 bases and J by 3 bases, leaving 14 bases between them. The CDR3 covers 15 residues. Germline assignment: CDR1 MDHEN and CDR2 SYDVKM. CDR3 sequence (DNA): TGTGCCAGCAGTCCCCGGGAGGGCTACAATCAGCCCCAGCATTTT. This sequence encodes CASSPREGYNQPQHF.

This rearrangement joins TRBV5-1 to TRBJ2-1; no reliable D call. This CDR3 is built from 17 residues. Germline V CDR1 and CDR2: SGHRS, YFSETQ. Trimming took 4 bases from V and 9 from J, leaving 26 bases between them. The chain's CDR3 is CASSTEVQTYEVGEQFF. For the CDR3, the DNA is TGCGCCAGCAGCACTGAGGTTCAAACCTATGAGGTGGGTGAGCAGTTCTTC.

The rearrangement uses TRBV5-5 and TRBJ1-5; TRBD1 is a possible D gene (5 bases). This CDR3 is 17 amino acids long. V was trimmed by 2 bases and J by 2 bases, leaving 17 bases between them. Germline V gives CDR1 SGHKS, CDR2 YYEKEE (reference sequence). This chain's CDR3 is CASSLPSGIFGNQPQHF. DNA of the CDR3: TGTGCCAGCAGCTTACCTTCAGGGATTTTCGGCAATCAGCCCCAGCATTTT.

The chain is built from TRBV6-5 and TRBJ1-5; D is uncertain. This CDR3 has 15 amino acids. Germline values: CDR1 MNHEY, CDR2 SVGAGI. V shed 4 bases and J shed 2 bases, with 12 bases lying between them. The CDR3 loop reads CASSSHSGGNQPQHF. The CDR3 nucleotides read TGTGCCAGCAGTTCCCATTCTGGAGGCAATCAGCCCCAGCATTTT.

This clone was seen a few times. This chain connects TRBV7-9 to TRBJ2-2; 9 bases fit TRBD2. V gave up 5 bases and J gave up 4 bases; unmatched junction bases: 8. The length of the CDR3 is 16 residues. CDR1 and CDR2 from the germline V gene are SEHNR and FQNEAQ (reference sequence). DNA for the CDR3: TGTGCCAGCAGCCCGATAATGCGGGAGGGCACCGGGGAGCTGTTTTTT. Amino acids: CASSPIMREGTGELFF.

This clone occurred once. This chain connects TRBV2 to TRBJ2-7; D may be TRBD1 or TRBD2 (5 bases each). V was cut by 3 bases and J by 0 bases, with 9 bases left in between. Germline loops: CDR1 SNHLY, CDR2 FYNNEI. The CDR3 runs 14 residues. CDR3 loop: CASSEGDSSYEQYF. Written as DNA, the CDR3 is TGTGCCAGCAGTGAGGGGGATAGCTCCTACGAGCAGTACTTC. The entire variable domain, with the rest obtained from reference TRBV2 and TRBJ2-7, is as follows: EPEVTQTPSHQVTQMGQEVILRCVPISNHLYFYWYRQILGQKVEFLVSFYNNEISEKSEIFDDQFSVERPDGSNFTLKIRSTKLEDSAMYFCASSEGDSSYEQYFGPGTRLTVT.

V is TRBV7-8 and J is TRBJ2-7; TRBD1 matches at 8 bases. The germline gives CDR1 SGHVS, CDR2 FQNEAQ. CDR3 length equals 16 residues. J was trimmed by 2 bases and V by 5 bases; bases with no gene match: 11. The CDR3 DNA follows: TGTGCCAGCAGCCCAAGGACAGGGCCAACCCCCTACGAGCAGTACTTC. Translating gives CASSPRTGPTPYEQYF.

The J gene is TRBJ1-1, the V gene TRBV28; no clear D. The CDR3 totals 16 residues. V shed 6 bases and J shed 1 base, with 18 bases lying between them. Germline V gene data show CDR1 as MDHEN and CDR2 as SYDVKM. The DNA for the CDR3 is TGTGCCAGCAGCCTGAAGGTCGGGGAGGGGAACACTGAAGCTTTCTTT. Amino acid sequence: CASSLKVGEGNTEAFF.

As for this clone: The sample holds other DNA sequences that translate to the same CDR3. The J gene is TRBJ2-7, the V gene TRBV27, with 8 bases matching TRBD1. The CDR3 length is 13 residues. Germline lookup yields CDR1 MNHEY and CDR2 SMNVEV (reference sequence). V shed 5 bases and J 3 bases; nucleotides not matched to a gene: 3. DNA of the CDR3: TGTGCCAGCAGTCCAGGGACAGGCTACGAGCAGTACTTC. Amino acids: CASSPGTGYEQYF.

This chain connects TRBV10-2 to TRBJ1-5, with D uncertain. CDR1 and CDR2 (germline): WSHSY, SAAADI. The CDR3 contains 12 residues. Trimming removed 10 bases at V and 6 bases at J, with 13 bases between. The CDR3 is CATQEGGQPQHF. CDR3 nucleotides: TGCGCCACCCAGGAAGGCGGTCAGCCCCAGCATTTT.

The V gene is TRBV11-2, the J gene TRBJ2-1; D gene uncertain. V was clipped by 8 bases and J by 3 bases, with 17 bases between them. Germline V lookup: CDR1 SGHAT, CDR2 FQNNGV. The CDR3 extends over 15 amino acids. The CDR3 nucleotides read TGTGCCAGCCATGGCCGAGAGGAAGGCTACAATGAGCAGTTCTTC. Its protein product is CASHGREEGYNEQFF. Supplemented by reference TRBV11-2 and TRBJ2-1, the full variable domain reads EAGVAQSPRYKIIEKRQSVAFWCNPISGHATLYWYQQILGQGPKLLIQFQNNGVVDDSQLPKDRFSAERLKGVDSTLKIQPAKLEDSAVYLCASHGREEGYNEQFFGPGTRLTVL.

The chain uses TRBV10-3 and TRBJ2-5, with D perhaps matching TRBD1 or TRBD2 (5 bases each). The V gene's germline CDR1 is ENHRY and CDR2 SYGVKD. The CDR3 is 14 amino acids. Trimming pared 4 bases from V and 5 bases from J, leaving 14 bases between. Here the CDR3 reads CAISASIGDETQYF. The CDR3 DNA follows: TGTGCCATCAGTGCTTCTATAGGGGACGAGACCCAGTACTTC.

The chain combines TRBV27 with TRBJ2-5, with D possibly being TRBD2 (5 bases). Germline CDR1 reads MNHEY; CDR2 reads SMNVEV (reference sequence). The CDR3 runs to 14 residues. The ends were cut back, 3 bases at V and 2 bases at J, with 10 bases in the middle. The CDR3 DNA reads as TGTGCCAGCAGTTTTTCAGCGGCTCAAGAGACCCAGTACTTC. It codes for CASSFSAAQETQYF.

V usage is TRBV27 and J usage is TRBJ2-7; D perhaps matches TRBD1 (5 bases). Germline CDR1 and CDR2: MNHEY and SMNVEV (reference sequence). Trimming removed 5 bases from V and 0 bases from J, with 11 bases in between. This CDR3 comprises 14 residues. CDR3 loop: CASSGQPSSYEQYF. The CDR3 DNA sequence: TGTGCCAGCAGTGGACAACCGAGCTCCTACGAGCAGTACTTC.

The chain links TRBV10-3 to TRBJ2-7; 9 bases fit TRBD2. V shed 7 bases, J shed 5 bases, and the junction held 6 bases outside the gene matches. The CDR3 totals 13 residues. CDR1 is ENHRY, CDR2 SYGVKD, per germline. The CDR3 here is CAIKGLARDEQYF. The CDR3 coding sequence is TGTGCCATCAAGGGACTAGCTCGGGACGAGCAGTACTTC.

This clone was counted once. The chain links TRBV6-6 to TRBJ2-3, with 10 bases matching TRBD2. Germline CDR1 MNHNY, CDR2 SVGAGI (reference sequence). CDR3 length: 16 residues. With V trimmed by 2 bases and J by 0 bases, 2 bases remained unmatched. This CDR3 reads CASSYPSGGSTDTQYF. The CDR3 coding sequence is TGTGCCAGCAGTTACCCTAGCGGGGGAAGCACAGATACGCAGTATTTT.

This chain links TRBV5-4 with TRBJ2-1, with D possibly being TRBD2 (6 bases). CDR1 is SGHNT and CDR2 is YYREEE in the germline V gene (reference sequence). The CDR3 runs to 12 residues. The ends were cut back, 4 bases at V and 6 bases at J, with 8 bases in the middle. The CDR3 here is CASSAGSNEQFF. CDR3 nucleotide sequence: TGTGCCAGCAGCGCGGGAAGCAATGAGCAGTTCTTC. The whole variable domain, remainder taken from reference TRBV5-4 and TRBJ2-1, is ETGVTQSPTHLIKTRGQQVTLRCSSQSGHNTVSWYQQALGQGPQFIFQYYREEENGRGNFPPRFSGLQFPNYSSELNVNALELDDSALYLCASSAGSNEQFFGPGTRLTVL.

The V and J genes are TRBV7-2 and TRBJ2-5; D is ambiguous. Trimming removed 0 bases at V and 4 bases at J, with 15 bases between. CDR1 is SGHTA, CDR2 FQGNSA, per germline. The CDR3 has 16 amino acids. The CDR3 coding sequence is TGTGCCAGCAGCTTAGCGTGGACGGACCCCCGAGAGACCCAGTACTTC. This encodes CASSLAWTDPRETQYF.

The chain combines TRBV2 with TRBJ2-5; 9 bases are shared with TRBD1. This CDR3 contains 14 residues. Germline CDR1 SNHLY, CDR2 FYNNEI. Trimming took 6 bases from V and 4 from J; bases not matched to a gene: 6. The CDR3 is CASRPGQGRETQYF. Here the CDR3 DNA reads TGTGCCAGCAGACCTGGACAGGGGAGAGAGACCCAGTACTTC. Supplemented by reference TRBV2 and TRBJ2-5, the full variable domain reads EPEVTQTPSHQVTQMGQEVILRCVPISNHLYFYWYRQILGQKVEFLVSFYNNEISEKSEIFDDQFSVERPDGSNFTLKIRSTKLEDSAMYFCASRPGQGRETQYFGPGTRLLVL.

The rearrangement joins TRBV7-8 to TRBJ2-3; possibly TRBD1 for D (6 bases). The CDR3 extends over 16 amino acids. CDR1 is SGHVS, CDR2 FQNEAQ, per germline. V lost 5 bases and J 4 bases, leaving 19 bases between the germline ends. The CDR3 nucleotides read TGTGCCAGCAGCCGAAGAGGGGACATGTCCCCAGATACGCAGTATTTT. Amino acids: CASSRRGDMSPDTQYF.

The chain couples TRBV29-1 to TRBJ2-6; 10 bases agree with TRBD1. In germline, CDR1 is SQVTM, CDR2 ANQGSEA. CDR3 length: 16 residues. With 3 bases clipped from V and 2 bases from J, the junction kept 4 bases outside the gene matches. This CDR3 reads CSVDATGGAGANVLTF. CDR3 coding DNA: TGCAGCGTTGACGCGACAGGGGGCGCTGGGGCCAACGTCCTGACTTTC.

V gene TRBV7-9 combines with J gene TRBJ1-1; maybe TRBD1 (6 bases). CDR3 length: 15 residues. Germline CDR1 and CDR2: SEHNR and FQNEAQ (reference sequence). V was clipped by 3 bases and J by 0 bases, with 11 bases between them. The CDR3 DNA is TGTGCCAGCAGCTTTCCCGGACAGATGAACACTGAAGCTTTCTTT. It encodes CASSFPGQMNTEAFF.

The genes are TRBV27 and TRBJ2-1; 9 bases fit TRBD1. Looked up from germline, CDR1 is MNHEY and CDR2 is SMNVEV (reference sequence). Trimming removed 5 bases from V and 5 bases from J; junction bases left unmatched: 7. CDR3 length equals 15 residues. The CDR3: CASSLGQGSHNEQFF. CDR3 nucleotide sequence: TGTGCCAGCAGTCTGGGACAGGGCTCACACAATGAGCAGTTCTTC.

In nucleotides, the CDR3 is TGTGCCAGCAGCCAACAGGGTGGTTACGAGCAGTACTTC. This translates into CASSQQGGYEQYF. The chain is built from TRBV7-9 and TRBJ2-7, with D possibly TRBD1 on 6 matching bases. The CDR3 is 13 amino acids. Germline V lookup: CDR1 SEHNR, CDR2 FQNEAQ (reference sequence). V dropped 5 bases and J dropped 4 bases, with 12 bases sitting between them. The full variable domain, completed using reference TRBV7-9 and TRBJ2-7, is DTGVSQNPRHKITKRGQNVTFRCDPISEHNRLYWYRQTLGQGPEFLTYFQNEAQLEKSRLLSDRFSAERPKGSFSTLEIQRTEQGDSAMYLCASSQQGGYEQYFGPGTRLTVT.

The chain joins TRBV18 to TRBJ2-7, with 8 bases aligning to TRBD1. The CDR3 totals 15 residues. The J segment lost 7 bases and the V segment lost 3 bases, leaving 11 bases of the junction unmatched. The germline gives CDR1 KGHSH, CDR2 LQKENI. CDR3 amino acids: CASSPSPQGADEQYF. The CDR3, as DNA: TGTGCCAGCTCACCTTCCCCCCAGGGGGCGGATGAGCAGTACTTC.

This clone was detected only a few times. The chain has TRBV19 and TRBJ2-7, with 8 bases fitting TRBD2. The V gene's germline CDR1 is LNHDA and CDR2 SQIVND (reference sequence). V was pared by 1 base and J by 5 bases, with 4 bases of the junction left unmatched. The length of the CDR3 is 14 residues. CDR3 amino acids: CASSIAGGNNEQYF. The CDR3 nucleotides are TGTGCCAGTAGTATAGCGGGAGGGAACAACGAGCAGTACTTC.

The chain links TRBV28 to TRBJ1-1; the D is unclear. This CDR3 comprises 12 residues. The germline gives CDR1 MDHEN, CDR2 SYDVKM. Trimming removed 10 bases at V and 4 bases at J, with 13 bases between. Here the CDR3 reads CAIGRMPTEAFF. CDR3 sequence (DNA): TGTGCCATCGGCAGGATGCCCACTGAAGCTTTCTTT. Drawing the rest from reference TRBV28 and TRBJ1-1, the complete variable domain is DVKVTQSSRYLVKRTGEKVFLECVQDMDHENMFWYRQDPGLGLRLIYFSYDVKMKEKGDIPEGYSVSREKKERFSLILESASTNQTSMYLCAIGRMPTEAFFGQGTRLTVV.

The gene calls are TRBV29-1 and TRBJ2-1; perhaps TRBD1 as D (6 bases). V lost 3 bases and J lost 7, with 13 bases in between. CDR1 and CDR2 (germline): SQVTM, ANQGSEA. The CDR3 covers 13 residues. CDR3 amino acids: CSVEGAGENEQFF. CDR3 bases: TGCAGCGTTGAGGGGGCCGGGGAAAATGAGCAGTTCTTC.

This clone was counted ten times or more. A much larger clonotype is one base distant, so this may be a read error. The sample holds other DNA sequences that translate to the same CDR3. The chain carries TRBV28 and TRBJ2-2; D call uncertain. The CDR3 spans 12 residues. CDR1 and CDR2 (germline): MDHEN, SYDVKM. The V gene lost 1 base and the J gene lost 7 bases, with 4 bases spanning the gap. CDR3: CASSLYGGELFF. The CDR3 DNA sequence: TGTGCCAGCAGTTTATACGGCGGGGAGCTGTTTTTT.